This paragraph reports one T cell receptor (beta chain). What it binds is not known. The sample comes from a study of PD-1 blockade in classical Hodgkin lymphoma. Broader study findings: Similar baseline diversity was found in complete responders and newly diagnosed patients.

The germline gives CDR1 SGDLS, CDR2 YYNGEE. This CDR3 is 17 amino acids long. V lost 0 bases to trimming and J lost 4 bases, with 19 bases between them. Every patient relapsed after autologous stem cell transplantation, and brentuximab vedotin exposure varied. Profiled with immunoSEQ multiplex PCR; TCRdb holds only in-frame clones, not every one. The table lists about 98,000 clones, 80% to 95% of them singletons. This TCR derives from a human donor with classical Hodgkin lymphoma. The specimen comprised peripheral blood mononuclear cells (PBMCs), sampled at baseline. The gene calls are TRBV9 and TRBJ1-2, with TRBD1 as a possible D gene (6 bases). CDR3 nucleotides: TGTGCCAGCAGCGTAGATGGGACATCCTTTCCAATCTATGGCTACACCTTC. It encodes CASSVDGTSFPIYGYTF.